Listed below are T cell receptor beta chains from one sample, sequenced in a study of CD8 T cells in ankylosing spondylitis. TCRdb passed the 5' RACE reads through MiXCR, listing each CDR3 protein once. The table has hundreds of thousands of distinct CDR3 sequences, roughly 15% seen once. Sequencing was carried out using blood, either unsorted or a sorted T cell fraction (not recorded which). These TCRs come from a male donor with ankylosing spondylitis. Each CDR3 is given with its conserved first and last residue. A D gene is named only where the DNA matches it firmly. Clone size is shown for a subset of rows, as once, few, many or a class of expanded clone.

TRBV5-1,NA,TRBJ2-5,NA,TGCGCCAGCAGCCGAGGGGGTAGCGAAGAGACCCAGTACTTC,CASSRGGSEETQYF
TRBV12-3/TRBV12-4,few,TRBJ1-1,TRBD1,TGTGCCAGCAGTTCGGACAGGGGGGTTTTTGAAGCTTTCTTT,CASSSDRGVFEAFF
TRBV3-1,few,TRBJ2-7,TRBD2,TGTGCCAGCACCCCGTCGACTAGCGGGCGGTACGAGCAGTACTTC,CASTPSTSGRYEQYF
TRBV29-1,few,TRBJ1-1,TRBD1,TGCAGCGCCCAAGGACAGGGTGAAGCTTTCTTT,CSAQGQGEAFF
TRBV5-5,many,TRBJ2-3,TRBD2,TGTGCCAGCAGCCTCAGCCGACTAGCGGGGGGGTCAGATACGCAGTATTTT,CASSLSRLAGGSDTQYF
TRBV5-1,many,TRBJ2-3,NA,TGCGCCAGCAGCTTGGGTCAGGGGACGCAGTATTTT,CASSLGQGTQYF
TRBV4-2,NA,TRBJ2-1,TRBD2,TGTGCCAGCAGCCACCACGGACTAGTCAATGAGCAGTTCTTC,CASSHHGLVNEQFF
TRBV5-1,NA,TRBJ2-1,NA,TGCGCCAGCAGCTTGGTTCCGATTAATGAGCAGTTCTTC,CASSLVPINEQFF
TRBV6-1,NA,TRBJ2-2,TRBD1,TGTGCCAGCACCCACCCAGGGGGCGCCGACACCGGGGAGCTGTTTTTT,CASTHPGGADTGELFF
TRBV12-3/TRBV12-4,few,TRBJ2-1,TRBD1,TGTGCCAGCAGCCCCCGGGACAGGGGTTCGCATGAGCAGTTCTTC,CASSPRDRGSHEQFF
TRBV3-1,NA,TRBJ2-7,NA,TGTGCCAGCAGCCCAGACTTAATCTCCGAGCAGTACTTC,CASSPDLISEQYF
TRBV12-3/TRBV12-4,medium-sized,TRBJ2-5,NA,TGTGCCAGCAGTCTACAGTCGATTAGCCAAGAGACCCAGTACTTC,CASSLQSISQETQYF
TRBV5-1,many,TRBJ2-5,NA,TGCGCCAGCAGCTTTAGTTCGGGGAGAGGCGAGACCCAGTACTTC,CASSFSSGRGETQYF
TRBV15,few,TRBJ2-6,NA,TGTGCCACCAGCAGAGATTTGATGACTGGGGTACCCAGTGGGGCCAACGTCCTGACTTTC,CATSRDLMTGVPSGANVLTF
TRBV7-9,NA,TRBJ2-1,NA,TGTGCCAGCAGCCCGGCTAGCGTCCCGGTAGGTGAGCAGTTCTTC,CASSPASVPVGEQFF
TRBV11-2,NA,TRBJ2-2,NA,TGTGCCAGCAGCTTTAGTGGGGGTCGGCGGGGGAACACCGGGGAGCTGTTTTTT,CASSFSGGRRGNTGELFF
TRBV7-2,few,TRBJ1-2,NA,TGTGCCAGCAGCTTAGGGCGGCAGAACTATGGCTACACCTTC,CASSLGRQNYGYTF
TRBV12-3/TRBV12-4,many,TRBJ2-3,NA,TGTGCCAGCAGTAGGAACACAGATACGCAGTATTTT,CASSRNTDTQYF
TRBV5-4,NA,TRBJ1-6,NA,TGTGCCAGCGCGGTAGGGGGTAATTCACCCCTCCACTTT,CASAVGGNSPLHF
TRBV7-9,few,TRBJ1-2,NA,TGTGCCAGCAGCTCCGTAGGGGCCGGCGGCTACACCTTC,CASSSVGAGGYTF
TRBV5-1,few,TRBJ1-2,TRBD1,TGCGCCAGCAGCTCGACAGGGACGGGTGGCTACACCTTC,CASSSTGTGGYTF
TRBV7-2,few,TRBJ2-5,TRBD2,TGTGCCAGCAGCGCAGGCCTAGCGGGAGAGGGGACCCAGTACTTC,CASSAGLAGEGTQYF
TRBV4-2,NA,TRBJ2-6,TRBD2,TGTGCCAGCAGCCCCTCGGGGGGGTTATCCTTCTCTGGGGCCAACGTCCTGACTTTC,CASSPSGGLSFSGANVLTF
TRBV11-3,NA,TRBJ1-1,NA,TGTGCCAGCAGCATGGACACTCAGAACACTGAAGCTTTCTTT,CASSMDTQNTEAFF
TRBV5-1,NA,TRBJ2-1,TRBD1,TGCGCCAGCAGCTCAAAGACAGGGGGATACAATGAGCAGTTCTTC,CASSSKTGGYNEQFF
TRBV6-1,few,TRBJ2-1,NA,TGTGCCAGCAGTGAAGCAACCTCCTACAATGAGCAGTTCTTC,CASSEATSYNEQFF
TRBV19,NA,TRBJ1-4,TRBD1,TGTGCCAGTCGTGACAGGGGCGGAGTAGTCGCAACTAATGAAAAACTGTTTTTT,CASRDRGGVVATNEKLFF
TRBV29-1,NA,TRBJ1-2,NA,TGCAGCGTTGACGATACCTATGGCTACACCTTC,CSVDDTYGYTF
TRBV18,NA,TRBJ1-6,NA,TGTGCCAGCTCACCACAACCGGGGGGGAACGCTTCACCCCTCCACTTT,CASSPQPGGNASPLHF
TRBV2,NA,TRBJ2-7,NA,TGTGCCAGCAGTAGTGGTCGTACCCCGGGCGAGCAGTACTTC,CASSSGRTPGEQYF
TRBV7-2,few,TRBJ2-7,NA,TGTGCCAGCAGCTTTGGACAGCCTCCTTTTGAGCAGTACTTC,CASSFGQPPFEQYF